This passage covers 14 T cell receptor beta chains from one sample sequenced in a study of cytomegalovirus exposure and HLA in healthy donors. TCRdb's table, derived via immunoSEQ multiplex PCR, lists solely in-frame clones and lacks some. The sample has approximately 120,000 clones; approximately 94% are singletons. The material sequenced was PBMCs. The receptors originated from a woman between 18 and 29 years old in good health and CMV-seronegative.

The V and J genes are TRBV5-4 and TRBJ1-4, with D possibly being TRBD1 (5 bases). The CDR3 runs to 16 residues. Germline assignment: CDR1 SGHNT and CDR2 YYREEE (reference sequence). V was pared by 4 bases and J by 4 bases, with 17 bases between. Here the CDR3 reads CASSLGGAGGNEKLFF. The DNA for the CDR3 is TGTGCCAGCAGCCTCGGAGGGGCGGGAGGTAATGAAAAACTGTTTTTT.

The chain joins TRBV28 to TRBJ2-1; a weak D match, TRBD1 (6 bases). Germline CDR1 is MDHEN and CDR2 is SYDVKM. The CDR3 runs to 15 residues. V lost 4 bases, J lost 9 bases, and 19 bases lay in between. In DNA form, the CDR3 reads TGTGCCAGCAGTTCCCACGGTGGGGGCCCGGGTGAGCAGTTCTTC. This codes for CASSSHGGGPGEQFF.

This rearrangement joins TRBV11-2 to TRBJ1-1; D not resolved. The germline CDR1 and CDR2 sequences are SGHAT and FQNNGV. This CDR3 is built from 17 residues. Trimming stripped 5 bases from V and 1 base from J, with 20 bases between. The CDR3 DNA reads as TGTGCCAGCAGCCACAGATCGCGGGGATTTGAGAACACTGAAGCTTTCTTT. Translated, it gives CASSHRSRGFENTEAFF.

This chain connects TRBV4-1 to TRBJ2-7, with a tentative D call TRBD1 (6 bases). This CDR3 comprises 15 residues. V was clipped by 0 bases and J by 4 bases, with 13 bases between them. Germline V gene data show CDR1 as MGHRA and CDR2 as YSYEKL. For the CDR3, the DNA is TGCGCCAGCAGCCAAGATTGGCAGGGGTTGTACGAGCAGTACTTC. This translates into CASSQDWQGLYEQYF.

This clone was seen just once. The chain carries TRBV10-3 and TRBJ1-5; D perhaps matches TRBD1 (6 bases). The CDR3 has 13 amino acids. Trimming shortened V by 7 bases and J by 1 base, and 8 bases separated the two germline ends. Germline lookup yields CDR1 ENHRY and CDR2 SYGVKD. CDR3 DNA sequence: TGTGCCATCAAGGACAGAAGCAATCAGCCCCAGCATTTT. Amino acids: CAIKDRSNQPQHF.

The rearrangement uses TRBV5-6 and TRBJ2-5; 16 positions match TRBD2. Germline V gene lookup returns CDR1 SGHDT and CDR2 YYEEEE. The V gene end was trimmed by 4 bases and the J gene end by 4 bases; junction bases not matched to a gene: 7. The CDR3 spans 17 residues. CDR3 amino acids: CASSLGLAGGPSETQYF. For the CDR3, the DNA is TGTGCCAGCAGCCTGGGACTAGCGGGAGGGCCCTCAGAGACCCAGTACTTC.

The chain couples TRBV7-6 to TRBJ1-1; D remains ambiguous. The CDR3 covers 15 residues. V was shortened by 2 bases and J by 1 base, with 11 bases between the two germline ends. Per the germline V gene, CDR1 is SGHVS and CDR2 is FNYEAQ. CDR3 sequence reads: CASSLSPAGNTEAFF. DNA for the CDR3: TGTGCCAGCAGCTTATCCCCGGCAGGGAACACTGAAGCTTTCTTT.

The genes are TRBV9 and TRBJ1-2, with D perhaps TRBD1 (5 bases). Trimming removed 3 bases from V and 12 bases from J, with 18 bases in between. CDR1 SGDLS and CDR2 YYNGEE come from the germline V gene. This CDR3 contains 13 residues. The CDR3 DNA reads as TGTGCCAGCAGCGCCATTACAGGACCTAGAGACACCTTC. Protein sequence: CASSAITGPRDTF.

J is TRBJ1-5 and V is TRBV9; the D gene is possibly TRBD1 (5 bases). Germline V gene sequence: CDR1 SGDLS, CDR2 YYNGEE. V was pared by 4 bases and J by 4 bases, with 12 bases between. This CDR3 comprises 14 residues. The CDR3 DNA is TGTGCCAGCAGCCTAGGGGCAGGGAATCAGCCCCAGCATTTT. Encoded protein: CASSLGAGNQPQHF.

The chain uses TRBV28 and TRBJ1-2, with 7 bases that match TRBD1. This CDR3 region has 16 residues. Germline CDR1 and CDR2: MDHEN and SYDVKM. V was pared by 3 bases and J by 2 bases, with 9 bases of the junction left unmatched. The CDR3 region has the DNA TGTGCCAGCAGTTTTTTTCCCCCAGGGGGAAACTATGGCTACACCTTC. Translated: CASSFFPPGGNYGYTF.

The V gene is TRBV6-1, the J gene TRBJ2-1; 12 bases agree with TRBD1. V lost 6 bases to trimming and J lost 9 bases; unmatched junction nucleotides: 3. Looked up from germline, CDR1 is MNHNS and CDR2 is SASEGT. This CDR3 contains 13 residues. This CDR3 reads CASRGTGGAEQFF. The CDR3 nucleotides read TGTGCCAGCAGGGGGACAGGGGGCGCTGAGCAGTTCTTC.

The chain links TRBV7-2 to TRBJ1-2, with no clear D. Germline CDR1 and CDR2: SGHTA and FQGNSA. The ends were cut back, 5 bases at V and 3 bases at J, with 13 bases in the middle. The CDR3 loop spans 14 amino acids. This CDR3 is CASSPDGGYYGYTF. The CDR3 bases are TGTGCCAGCAGCCCAGACGGAGGGTACTATGGCTACACCTTC.

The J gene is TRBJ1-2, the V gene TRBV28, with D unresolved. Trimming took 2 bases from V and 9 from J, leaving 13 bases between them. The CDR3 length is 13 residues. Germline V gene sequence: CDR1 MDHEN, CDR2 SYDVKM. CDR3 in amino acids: CASSLMGRSSYTF. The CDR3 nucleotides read TGTGCCAGCAGTTTAATGGGGAGGTCCAGCTACACCTTC.

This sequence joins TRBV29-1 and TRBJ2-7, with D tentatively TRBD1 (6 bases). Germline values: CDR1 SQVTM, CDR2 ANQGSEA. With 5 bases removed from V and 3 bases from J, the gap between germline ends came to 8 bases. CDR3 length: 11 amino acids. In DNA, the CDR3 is TGCAGCGTTTTGGACAGCTACGAGCAGTACTTC. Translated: CSVLDSYEQYF.